A single sample gave rise to the 29 T cell receptor beta chains below, sequenced in a study of blood T cell repertoires in COVID-19. Only in-frame clones appear in the TCRdb table, and some are missing; sequencing was by immunoSEQ multiplex PCR. The data show 210,000 or so clones, approximately 86% seen once. The sample consisted of peripheral blood. These receptors were obtained from a woman younger than 45 with COVID-19, enrolled during active disease.

The chain combines TRBV4-1 with TRBJ1-1; TRBD1 agrees at 9 bases. J was trimmed by 2 bases and V by 0 bases; bases with no gene match: 1. Germline assignment: CDR1 MGHRA and CDR2 YSYEKL. This CDR3 is 15 amino acids long. The CDR3 nucleotides are TGCGCCAGCAGCCAAGAGGACAGGGGCAACACTGAAGCTTTCTTT. Protein product: CASSQEDRGNTEAFF.

The J gene is TRBJ2-7, the V gene TRBV3-1 (or the pseudogene TRBV3-2), with 8 nucleotides matching TRBD1. The CDR3 sequence is 16 residues long. The germline V gene encodes CDR1 LGHDT and CDR2 YNNKEL (reference sequence). V was pared by 3 bases and J by 4 bases, with 11 bases of the junction left unmatched. The CDR3, as DNA: TGTGCCAGCAGCCAGCCCGGACAGGGTGGATCTTACGAGCAGTACTTC. Its translation: CASSQPGQGGSYEQYF.

The J gene is TRBJ1-4, the V gene TRBV6-5, with 7 bases lining up with TRBD1. V gave up 8 bases and J gave up 3 bases; unmatched junction bases: 6. CDR3 length: 14 amino acids. Germline CDR1 MNHEY, CDR2 SVGAGI. For the CDR3, the DNA is TGTGCCAGCGGGACAGTTCCTGCTAATGAAAAACTGTTTTTT. It encodes CASGTVPANEKLFF.

The J gene is TRBJ1-4, the V gene TRBV5-6; 10 bases fit TRBD1. V lost 1 base to trimming and J lost 7 bases; unmatched junction nucleotides: 7. Germline assignment: CDR1 SGHDT and CDR2 YYEEEE. The CDR3 is made up of 16 amino acids. Here the CDR3 DNA reads TGTGCCAGCAGCTTGCGAGGTGGACAGGGGGGTGAAAAACTGTTTTTT. Protein product: CASSLRGGQGGEKLFF.

The CDR3 loop is CASSSYRGGAADTQYF. The CDR3 DNA reads as TGTGCCAGCAGCTCGTACCGCGGGGGGGCCGCAGATACGCAGTATTTT. The genes are TRBV7-3 and TRBJ2-3, with 9 nucleotides matching TRBD2. This CDR3 is built from 16 residues. After removal of 4 bases from V and 4 bases from J, the junction contained 9 bases not matched to a gene. The germline V gene has CDR1 SGHTA and CDR2 FQGTGA.

This chain links TRBV9 with TRBJ2-2, with D possibly TRBD2 on 7 matching bases. V shed 0 bases and J shed 7 bases, with 16 bases lying between them. CDR1 and CDR2 (germline): SGDLS, YYNGEE. The CDR3 runs 16 residues. In DNA form, the CDR3 reads TGTGCCAGCAGCGTAGTTGCGGGAGAGGACAGCGGGGAGCTGTTTTTT. This codes for CASSVVAGEDSGELFF.

In this sample, this clone turned up once. The chain employs TRBV18 and TRBJ2-1; no definite D call. This CDR3 comprises 16 residues. The V and J ends lost 1 base and 0 bases respectively, with 10 bases between them. The germline V gene encodes CDR1 KGHSH and CDR2 LQKENI. The CDR3 region is CASSPLAPSSYNEQFF. Here the CDR3 DNA reads TGTGCCAGCTCACCACTAGCACCTAGCTCCTACAATGAGCAGTTCTTC.

The chain recombines TRBV27 with TRBJ2-7; TRBD1 matches at 7 bases. Germline loops: CDR1 MNHEY, CDR2 SMNVEV (reference sequence). The ends lost 5 bases at V and 2 bases at J; junction bases unmatched: 6. This CDR3 has 14 amino acids. CDR3 DNA: TGTGCCAGCAGTACTGACAGGGTAGCCTACGAGCAGTACTTC. This translates into CASSTDRVAYEQYF.

This chain joins TRBV28 and TRBJ2-7, with D possibly matching TRBD1 (5 bases). Germline CDR1 is MDHEN and CDR2 is SYDVKM. The CDR3 runs 13 residues. Trimming removed 6 bases from V and 3 bases from J, with 12 bases in between. CDR3 region: CASRVTVGYEQYF. The CDR3 DNA follows: TGTGCCAGCAGAGTGACAGTGGGCTACGAGCAGTACTTC.

This clone has only a few counts. CDR3 DNA sequence: TGTGCCTGGAGAGGAGGGGATAGGAGCAATCAGCCCCAGCATTTT. Its protein product is CAWRGGDRSNQPQHF. The genes are TRBV30 and TRBJ1-5, with D maybe TRBD1 (5 bases). Trimming stripped 3 bases from V and 1 base from J, with 13 bases between. There are 15 residues in the CDR3. Germline CDR1 and CDR2: GTSNPN and SVGIG (reference sequence).

The rearrangement uses TRBV25-1 and TRBJ1-1; 8 bases agree with TRBD1. With 6 bases clipped from V and 7 bases from J, the junction kept 10 bases outside the gene matches. CDR3 length: 14 residues. Germline assignment: CDR1 MGHDK and CDR2 SYGVNS. CDR3 nucleotide sequence: TGTGCCAGCAGCAAAAGACAGGGGCGAGATGAAGCTTTCTTT. Its translation is CASSKRQGRDEAFF.

The chain has TRBV27 and TRBJ1-2; tentatively, D is TRBD1 (6 bases). CDR1 is MNHEY and CDR2 is SMNVEV in the germline V gene (reference sequence). The CDR3 is made up of 13 amino acids. Trimming took off 3 bases at V and 8 bases at J, with 13 bases between the two ends. CDR3 coding DNA: TGTGCCAGCAGTTTCGGCCAGGGGAAGGGCTACACCTTC. It codes for CASSFGQGKGYTF.

The J gene is TRBJ2-7, the V gene TRBV7-2; a weak D match, TRBD2 (6 bases). CDR1 and CDR2 from the germline V gene are SGHTA and FQGNSA. The CDR3 loop spans 14 amino acids. Trimming cost V 3 bases and J 5 bases, with 14 bases left between them. The CDR3 nucleotides read TGTGCCAGCAGCTTCCGGACTACCCCCAACGAGCAGTACTTC. The encoded protein is CASSFRTTPNEQYF.

Points on this clone: The same CDR3 is also encoded by other DNA sequences in this sample. The chain has TRBV12-3 or TRBV12-4 and TRBJ1-6; D is uncertain. The CDR3 length is 12 residues. V was pared by 6 bases and J by 9 bases, with 9 bases between. The CDR3 nucleotides read TGTGCCAGCAGCCGGGAAGGTTCACCCCTCCACTTT. It specifies CASSREGSPLHF.

This chain joins TRBV24-1 and TRBJ2-5, with 10 nucleotides matching TRBD1. V lost 0 bases to trimming and J lost 5 bases; unmatched junction nucleotides: 8. Germline loops: CDR1 KGHDR, CDR2 SFDVKD. CDR3 size: 17 residues. The CDR3 DNA reads as TGTGCCACCAGTGATTTGGGGACAGGGGTGGAGAGGGAGACCCAGTACTTC. It yields the protein CATSDLGTGVERETQYF.

The rearrangement joins TRBV28 to TRBJ1-2; D is possibly TRBD1 (5 bases). The length of the CDR3 is 14 residues. Germline CDR1 MDHEN, CDR2 SYDVKM. V lost 3 bases and J 5 bases, leaving 13 bases between the germline ends. CDR3 sequence: CASSFQGSAYGYTF. The CDR3 DNA is TGTGCCAGCAGTTTTCAGGGCTCGGCTTATGGCTACACCTTC.

J is TRBJ2-2 and V is TRBV5-5; TRBD2 agrees at 11 bases. CDR3 length: 16 residues. Germline values: CDR1 SGHKS, CDR2 YYEKEE (reference sequence). Trimming removed 4 bases from V and 4 bases from J; junction bases left unmatched: 6. The CDR3 sequence is CASSTGLADGTGELFF. CDR3 nucleotides: TGTGCCAGCAGCACGGGACTAGCGGATGGCACCGGGGAGCTGTTTTTT.

This sequence joins TRBV20-1 and TRBJ1-1; no firm D call. Between the trimmed V and J ends, which lost 5 bases and 5 bases, there was a span of 9 bases. The CDR3 sequence is 11 residues long. In germline, CDR1 is DFQATT, CDR2 SNEGSKA (reference sequence). CDR3 bases: TGCAGTGCTCGCCCTATTACTGAAGCTTTCTTT. As protein: CSARPITEAFF.

This chain joins TRBV28 and TRBJ2-1; the D gene is possibly TRBD2 (6 bases). Germline values: CDR1 MDHEN, CDR2 SYDVKM. The V end was cut by 6 bases, the J end by 4 bases, with 16 bases between. The CDR3 covers 15 residues. In nucleotides, the CDR3 is TGTGCCAGCAGCGATCAGTCGGGAGCATACAATGAGCAGTTCTTC. Protein sequence: CASSDQSGAYNEQFF. Full variable domain (rest looked up from reference TRBV28 and TRBJ2-1): DVKVTQSSRYLVKRTGEKVFLECVQDMDHENMFWYRQDPGLGLRLIYFSYDVKMKEKGDIPEGYSVSREKKERFSLILESASTNQTSMYLCASSDQSGAYNEQFFGPGTRLTVL.

J is TRBJ2-7 and V is TRBV12-3 or TRBV12-4; D possibly corresponds to TRBD1 (6 bases). The CDR3 covers 13 residues. V gave up 6 bases and J gave up 5 bases, with 14 bases separating them. Written as DNA, the CDR3 is TGTGCCAGCAGCTGGACAGTTCTCGACGAGCAGTACTTC. Its translation is CASSWTVLDEQYF.

Concerning this clone itself: The sample carries other DNA sequences with the same CDR3. This chain uses TRBV7-2 with TRBJ2-5; 10 bases fit TRBD2. The CDR3 contains 14 residues. V was pared by 6 bases and J by 2 bases, with 3 bases of the junction left unmatched. Germline-derived CDR1 and CDR2 are SGHTA and FQGNSA. Here the CDR3 reads CASSPGLAQETQYF. CDR3 DNA sequence: TGTGCCAGCAGTCCGGGACTAGCGCAAGAGACCCAGTACTTC.

This chain links TRBV14 with TRBJ2-7; TRBD2 matches at 9 bases. V was clipped by 1 base and J by 2 bases; unmatched bases: 6. From germline, CDR1 is SGHDN and CDR2 FVKESK. The CDR3 sequence is 16 residues long. The CDR3 DNA follows: TGTGCCAGCAGCCAAGGTCGGCGGGGGGGGCCCTACGAGCAGTACTTC. Protein: CASSQGRRGGPYEQYF. The full variable domain, with the rest looked up from reference TRBV14 and TRBJ2-7, is EAGVTQFPSHSVIEKGQTVTLRCDPISGHDNLYWYRRVMGKEIKFLLHFVKESKQDESGMPNNRFLAERTGGTYSTLKVQPAELEDSGVYFCASSQGRRGGPYEQYFGPGTRLTVT.

This sequence joins TRBV14 and TRBJ1-1; 9 bases line up with TRBD1. This CDR3 has 16 amino acids. The trim removed 4 bases at V and 0 bases at J, leaving 6 bases unmatched. Germline loops: CDR1 SGHDN, CDR2 FVKESK. For the CDR3, the DNA is TGTGCCAGCAGCCTCCGGACAGGGGCAATGAACACTGAAGCTTTCTTT. Translation gives CASSLRTGAMNTEAFF.

This sequence joins TRBV4-3 and TRBJ2-1; 11 bases line up with TRBD2. CDR1 and CDR2 (germline): LGHNA, YSLEER. V trimming: 0 bases; J trimming: 12 bases; junction bases outside the gene matches: 4. This CDR3 spans 14 amino acids. The CDR3 spells CASSQEGLAEGQFF. The CDR3 region has the DNA TGCGCCAGCAGCCAAGAGGGACTAGCGGAAGGGCAGTTCTTC.

This chain connects TRBV7-3 to TRBJ2-5, with 13 bases lining up with TRBD2. The germline CDR1 and CDR2 sequences are SGHTA and FQGTGA. V was pared by 4 bases and J by 2 bases, with 4 bases of the junction left unmatched. This CDR3 has 16 amino acids. This CDR3 is CASSSAGLAGQETQYF. The CDR3 DNA reads TGTGCCAGCAGCTCGGCGGGACTAGCGGGACAAGAGACCCAGTACTTC. Combining the CDR3 with reference TRBV7-3 and TRBJ2-5 gives the whole variable domain GAGVSQTPSNKVTEKGKYVELRCDPISGHTALYWYRQSLGQGPEFLIYFQGTGAADDSGLPNDRFFAVRPEGSVSTLKIQRTERGDSAVYLCASSSAGLAGQETQYFGPGTRLLVL.

Written as DNA, the CDR3 is TGTGCCAGCAGTTACTCGGTAATAGCGGGAGTAGAGACCCAGTACTTC. Translation gives CASSYSVIAGVETQYF. The rearrangement links TRBV6-5 to TRBJ2-5; 9 nucleotides line up with TRBD2. V shed 0 bases, J shed 4 bases, and the junction held 6 bases outside the gene matches. The germline CDR1 and CDR2 sequences are MNHEY and SVGAGI. The CDR3 runs 16 residues.

This clone came up a few times. This chain connects TRBV9 to TRBJ2-2; 7 nucleotides match TRBD1. This CDR3 comprises 14 residues. Per germline, CDR1 SGDLS and CDR2 YYNGEE. The junction had 1 base not matched to a gene; V was cut back by 2 bases and J by 3 bases. DNA of the CDR3: TGTGCCAGCAGCGTGGGACAGCACACCGGGGAGCTGTTTTTT. Translated, it gives CASSVGQHTGELFF.

A few counts support this clone. The CDR3 DNA reads TGTGCCACCAGCAGAGATCCCCGGACTAGCGGCTACACAGATACGCAGTATTTT. It is translated as CATSRDPRTSGYTDTQYF. This chain connects TRBV15 to TRBJ2-3, with TRBD2 matching 10 bases. Trimming removed 0 bases from V and 2 bases from J; junction bases left unmatched: 8. Germline V CDR1 and CDR2: LNHNV, YYDKDF (reference sequence). The CDR3 length is 18 residues.

V usage is TRBV12-3 or TRBV12-4 and J usage is TRBJ2-1, with TRBD1 as a possible D gene (5 bases). CDR3 length: 13 amino acids. V was shortened by 2 bases and J by 8 bases, with 10 bases between the two germline ends. In DNA form, the CDR3 reads TGTGCCAGCAGTTTAAGGGGTGGGGATGAGCAGTTCTTC. It codes for CASSLRGGDEQFF.